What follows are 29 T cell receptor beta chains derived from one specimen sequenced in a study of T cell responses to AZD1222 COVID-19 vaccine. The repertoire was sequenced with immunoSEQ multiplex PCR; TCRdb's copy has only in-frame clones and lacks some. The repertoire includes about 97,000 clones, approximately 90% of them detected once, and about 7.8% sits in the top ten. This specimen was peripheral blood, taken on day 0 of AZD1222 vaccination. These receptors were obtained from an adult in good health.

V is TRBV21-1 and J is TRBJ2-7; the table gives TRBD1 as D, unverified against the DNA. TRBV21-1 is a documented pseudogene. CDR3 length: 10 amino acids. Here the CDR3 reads CASSSSEQYF. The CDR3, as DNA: TGTGCCAGCAGCAGCAGCGAGCAGTACTTC.

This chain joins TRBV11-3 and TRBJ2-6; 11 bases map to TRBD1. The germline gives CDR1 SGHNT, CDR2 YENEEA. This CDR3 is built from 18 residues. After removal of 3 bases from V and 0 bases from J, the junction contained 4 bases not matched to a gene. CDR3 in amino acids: CASSLGQGVVSGANVLTF. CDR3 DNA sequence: TGTGCCAGCAGCTTGGGACAGGGGGTTGTCTCTGGGGCCAACGTCCTGACTTTC.

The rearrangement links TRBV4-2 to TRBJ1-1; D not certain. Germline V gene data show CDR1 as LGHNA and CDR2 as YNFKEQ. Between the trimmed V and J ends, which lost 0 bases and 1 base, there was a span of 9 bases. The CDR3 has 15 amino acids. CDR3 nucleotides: TGTGCCAGCAGCCAAGACCCCGTTGGGAACACTGAAGCTTTCTTT. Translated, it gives CASSQDPVGNTEAFF.

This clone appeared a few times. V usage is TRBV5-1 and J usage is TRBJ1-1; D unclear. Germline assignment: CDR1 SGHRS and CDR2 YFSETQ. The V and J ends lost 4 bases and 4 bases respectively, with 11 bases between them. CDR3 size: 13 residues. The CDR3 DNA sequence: TGCGCCAGCAGCGTAGGCTTGGGCACTGAAGCTTTCTTT. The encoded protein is CASSVGLGTEAFF.

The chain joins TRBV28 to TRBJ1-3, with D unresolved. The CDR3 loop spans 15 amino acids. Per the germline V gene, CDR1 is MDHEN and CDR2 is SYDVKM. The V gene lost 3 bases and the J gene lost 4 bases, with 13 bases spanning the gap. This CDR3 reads CASSFRAPSGNTIYF. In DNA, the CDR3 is TGTGCCAGCAGTTTTAGGGCCCCCTCGGGAAACACCATATATTTT.

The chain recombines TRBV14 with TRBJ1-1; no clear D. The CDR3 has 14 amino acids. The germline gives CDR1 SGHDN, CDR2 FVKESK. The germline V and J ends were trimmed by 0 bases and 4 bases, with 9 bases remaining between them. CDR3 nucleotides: TGTGCCAGCAGCCAAGATTGGCGGGGCACTGAAGCTTTCTTT. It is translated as CASSQDWRGTEAFF.

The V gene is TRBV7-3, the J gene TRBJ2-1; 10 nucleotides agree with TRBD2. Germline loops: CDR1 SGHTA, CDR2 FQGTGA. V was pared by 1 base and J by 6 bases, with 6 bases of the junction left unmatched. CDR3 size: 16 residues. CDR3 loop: CASSLNALAGVNEQFF. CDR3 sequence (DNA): TGTGCCAGCAGCTTAAATGCCCTAGCGGGGGTCAATGAGCAGTTCTTC.

CDR3: CASSPRGLFPTNSPLHF. The CDR3 region has the DNA TGTGCCAGCAGCCCTCGGGGGTTGTTCCCGACTAATTCACCCCTCCACTTT. This chain joins TRBV14 and TRBJ1-6; possible D gene TRBD1, 5 bases. The CDR3 totals 17 residues. Germline V CDR1 and CDR2: SGHDN, FVKESK. Trimming removed 4 bases at V and 6 bases at J, with 19 bases between.

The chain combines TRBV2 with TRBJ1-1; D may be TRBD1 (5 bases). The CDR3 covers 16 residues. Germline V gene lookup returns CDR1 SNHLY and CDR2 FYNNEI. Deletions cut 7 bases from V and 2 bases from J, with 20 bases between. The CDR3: CASIQDIGRANTEAFF. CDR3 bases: TGTGCCAGCATCCAGGACATCGGGAGGGCCAACACTGAAGCTTTCTTT.

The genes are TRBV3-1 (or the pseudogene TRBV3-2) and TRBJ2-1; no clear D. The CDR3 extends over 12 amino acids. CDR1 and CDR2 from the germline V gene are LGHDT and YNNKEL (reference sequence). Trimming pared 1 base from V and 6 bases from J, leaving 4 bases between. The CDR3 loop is CASSQVTNEQFF. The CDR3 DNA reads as TGTGCCAGCAGCCAAGTCACCAATGAGCAGTTCTTC.

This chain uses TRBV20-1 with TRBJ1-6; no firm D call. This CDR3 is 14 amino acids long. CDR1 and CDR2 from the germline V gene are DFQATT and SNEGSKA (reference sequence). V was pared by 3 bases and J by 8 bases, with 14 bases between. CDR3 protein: CSASSQLADSPLHF. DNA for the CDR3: TGCAGTGCTAGTAGCCAGCTTGCAGATTCACCCCTCCACTTT.

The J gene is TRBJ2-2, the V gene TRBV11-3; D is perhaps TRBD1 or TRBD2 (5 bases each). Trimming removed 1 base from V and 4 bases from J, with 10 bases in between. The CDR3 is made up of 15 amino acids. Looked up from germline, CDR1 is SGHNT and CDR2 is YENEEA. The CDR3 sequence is CASSLGGSVTGELFF. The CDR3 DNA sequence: TGTGCCAGCAGCTTAGGGGGGAGCGTCACCGGGGAGCTGTTTTTT.

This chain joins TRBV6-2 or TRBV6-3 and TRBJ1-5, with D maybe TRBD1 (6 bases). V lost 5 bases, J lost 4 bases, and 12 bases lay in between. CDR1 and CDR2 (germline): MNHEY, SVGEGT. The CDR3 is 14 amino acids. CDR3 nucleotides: TGTGCCAGCAGTCAAGACAGGTCGAATCAGCCCCAGCATTTT. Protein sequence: CASSQDRSNQPQHF.

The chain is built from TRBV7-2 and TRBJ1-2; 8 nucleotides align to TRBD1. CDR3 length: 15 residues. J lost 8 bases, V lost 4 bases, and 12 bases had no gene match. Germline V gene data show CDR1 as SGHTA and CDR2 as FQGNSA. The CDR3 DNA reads TGTGCCAGCAGCTACACCGGACAGGGTGAGAGGGGCTACACCTTC. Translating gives CASSYTGQGERGYTF.

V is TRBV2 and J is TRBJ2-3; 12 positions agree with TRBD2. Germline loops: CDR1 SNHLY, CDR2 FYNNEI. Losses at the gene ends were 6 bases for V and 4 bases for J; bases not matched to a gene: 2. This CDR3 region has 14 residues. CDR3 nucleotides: TGTGCCAGCAGCTGGACTAGCGGGGCAGATACGCAGTATTTT. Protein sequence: CASSWTSGADTQYF.

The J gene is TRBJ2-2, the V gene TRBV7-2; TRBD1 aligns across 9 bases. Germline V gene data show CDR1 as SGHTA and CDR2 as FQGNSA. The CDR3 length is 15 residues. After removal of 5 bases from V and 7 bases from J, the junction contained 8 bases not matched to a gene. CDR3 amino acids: CASSPYRGHSGELFF. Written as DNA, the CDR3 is TGTGCCAGCAGCCCTTACAGGGGGCATAGCGGGGAGCTGTTTTTT.

In DNA form, the CDR3 reads TGTGCCAGCAAGGCTAGCGGGAGGGCTGAGCAGTTCTTC. This codes for CASKASGRAEQFF. This chain links TRBV11-2 with TRBJ2-1; 12 bases line up with TRBD2. V gave up 7 bases and J gave up 9 bases; unmatched junction bases: 4. Germline V gene sequence: CDR1 SGHAT, CDR2 FQNNGV. The CDR3 loop spans 13 amino acids.

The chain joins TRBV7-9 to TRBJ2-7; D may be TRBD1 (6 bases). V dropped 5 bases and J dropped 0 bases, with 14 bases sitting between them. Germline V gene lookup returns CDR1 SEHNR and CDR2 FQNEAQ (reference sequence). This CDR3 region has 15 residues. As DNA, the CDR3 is TGTGCCAGCAGCCCCAGGGGTTCGCCCTCCTACGAGCAGTACTTC. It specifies CASSPRGSPSYEQYF.

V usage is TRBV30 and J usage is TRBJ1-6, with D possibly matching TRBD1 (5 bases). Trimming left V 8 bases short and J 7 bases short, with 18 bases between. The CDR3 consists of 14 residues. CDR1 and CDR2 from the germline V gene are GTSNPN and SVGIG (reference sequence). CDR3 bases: TGTGCCGGAAGAGCGCGACAGACAAATTCACCCCTCCACTTT. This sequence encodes CAGRARQTNSPLHF.

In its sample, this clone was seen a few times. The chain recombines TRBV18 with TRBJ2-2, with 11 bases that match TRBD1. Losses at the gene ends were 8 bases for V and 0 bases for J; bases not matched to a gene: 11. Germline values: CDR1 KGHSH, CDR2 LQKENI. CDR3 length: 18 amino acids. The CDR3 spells CASPWDRGNPTNTGELFF. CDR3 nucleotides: TGTGCCAGCCCATGGGACAGGGGGAACCCAACGAACACCGGGGAGCTGTTTTTT.

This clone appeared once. CDR3: CASKRDRSYNEQFF. The CDR3 DNA reads as TGTGCCAGCAAGCGGGACCGCTCCTACAATGAGCAGTTCTTC. The chain carries TRBV10-3 and TRBJ2-1; 7 bases match TRBD2. Trimming took 10 bases from V and 0 from J; bases not matched to a gene: 6. The CDR3 is 14 residues long. Germline V gene sequence: CDR1 ENHRY, CDR2 SYGVKD.

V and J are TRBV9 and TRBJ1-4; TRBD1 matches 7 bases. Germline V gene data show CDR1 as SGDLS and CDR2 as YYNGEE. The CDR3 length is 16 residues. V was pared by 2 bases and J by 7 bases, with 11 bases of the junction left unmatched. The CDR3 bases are TGTGCCAGCAGCGTTACACCGGGACAGACGGGTGAAAAACTGTTTTTT. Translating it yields CASSVTPGQTGEKLFF.

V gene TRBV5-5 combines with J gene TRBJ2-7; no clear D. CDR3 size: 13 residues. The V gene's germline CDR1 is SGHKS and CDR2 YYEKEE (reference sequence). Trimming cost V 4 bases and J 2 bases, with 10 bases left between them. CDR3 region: CASSLGPTYEQYF. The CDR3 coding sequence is TGTGCCAGCAGCCTTGGACCCACCTACGAGCAGTACTTC.

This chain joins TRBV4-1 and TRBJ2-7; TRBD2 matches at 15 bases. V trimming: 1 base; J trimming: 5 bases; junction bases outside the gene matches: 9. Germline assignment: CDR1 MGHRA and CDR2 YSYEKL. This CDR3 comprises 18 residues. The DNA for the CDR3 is TGCGCCAGCAGCCAAGGGGGCGGACTAGCGGGAGGGCTTCACGAGCAGTACTTC. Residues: CASSQGGGLAGGLHEQYF.

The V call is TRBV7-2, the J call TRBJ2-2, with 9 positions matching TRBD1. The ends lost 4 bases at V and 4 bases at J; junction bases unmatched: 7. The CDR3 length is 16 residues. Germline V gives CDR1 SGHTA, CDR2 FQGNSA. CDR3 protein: CASSSRRDRVTGELFF. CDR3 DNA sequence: TGTGCCAGCAGCTCCCGCCGGGACAGGGTCACCGGGGAGCTGTTTTTT.

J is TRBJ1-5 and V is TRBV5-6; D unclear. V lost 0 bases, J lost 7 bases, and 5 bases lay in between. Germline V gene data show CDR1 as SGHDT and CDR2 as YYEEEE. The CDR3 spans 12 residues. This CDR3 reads CASSLGYQPQHF. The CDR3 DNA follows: TGTGCCAGCAGCTTGGGGTACCAGCCCCAGCATTTT.

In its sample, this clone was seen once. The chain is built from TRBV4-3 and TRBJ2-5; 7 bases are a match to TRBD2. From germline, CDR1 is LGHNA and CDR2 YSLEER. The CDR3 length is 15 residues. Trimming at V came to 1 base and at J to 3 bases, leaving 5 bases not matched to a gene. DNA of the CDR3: TGCGCCAGCAGCCAAGCTTGGGCGGGAGAAGAGACCCAGTACTTC. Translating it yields CASSQAWAGEETQYF.

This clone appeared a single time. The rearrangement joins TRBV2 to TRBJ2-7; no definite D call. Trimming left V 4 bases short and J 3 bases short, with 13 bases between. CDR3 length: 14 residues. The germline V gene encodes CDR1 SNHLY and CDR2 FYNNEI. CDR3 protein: CASSVGSIDYEQYF. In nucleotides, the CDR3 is TGTGCCAGCAGTGTCGGCTCCATCGACTACGAGCAGTACTTC.

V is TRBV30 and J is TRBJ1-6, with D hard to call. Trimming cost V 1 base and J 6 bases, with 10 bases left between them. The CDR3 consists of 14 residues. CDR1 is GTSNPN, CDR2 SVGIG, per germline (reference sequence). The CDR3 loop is CAWSARQPNSPLHF. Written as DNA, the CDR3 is TGTGCCTGGAGTGCCCGGCAGCCTAATTCACCCCTCCACTTT.